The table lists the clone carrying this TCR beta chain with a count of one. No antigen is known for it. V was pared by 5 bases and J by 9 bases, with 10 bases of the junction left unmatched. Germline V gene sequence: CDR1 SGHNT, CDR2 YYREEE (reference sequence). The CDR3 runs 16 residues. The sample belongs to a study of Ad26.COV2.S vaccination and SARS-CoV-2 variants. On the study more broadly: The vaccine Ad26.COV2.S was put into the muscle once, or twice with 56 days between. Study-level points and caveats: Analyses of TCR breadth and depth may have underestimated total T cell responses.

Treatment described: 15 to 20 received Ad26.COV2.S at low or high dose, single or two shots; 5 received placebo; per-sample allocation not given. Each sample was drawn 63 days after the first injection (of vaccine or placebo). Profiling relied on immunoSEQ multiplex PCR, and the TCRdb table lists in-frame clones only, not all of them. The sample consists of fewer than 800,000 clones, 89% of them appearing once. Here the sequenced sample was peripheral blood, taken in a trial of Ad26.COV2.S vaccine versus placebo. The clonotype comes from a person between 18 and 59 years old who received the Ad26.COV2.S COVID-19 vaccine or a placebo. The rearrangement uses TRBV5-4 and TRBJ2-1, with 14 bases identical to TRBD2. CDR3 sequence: CASRTLTSGGGGEQFF. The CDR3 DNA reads TGTGCCAGCAGGACCCTGACTAGCGGGGGGGGCGGTGAGCAGTTCTTC.